This T cell receptor (beta chain) was retrieved from a study of cytomegalovirus exposure and HLA in healthy donors. On the study more broadly: A subsequent analysis reported that the 120 or so validation repertoires were produced on the same platform that had also been used for the 550 to 750 first-cohort repertoires.

The V end was cut by 0 bases, the J end by 0 bases, with 10 bases between. The CDR3 is 16 amino acids. Germline CDR1 SGHRS, CDR2 YFSETQ. Regarding this clone: What it recognizes is unknown.

TCRdb keeps only in-frame clones here, not all; method: immunoSEQ multiplex PCR. The sample lists some 110,000 clones, around 88% seen once, with approximately 4.9% in the top ten. Study-level points and caveats: A subsequent analysis found that TCR clusters from the first cohort also tended to co-occur in the approximately 130 validation repertoires, with around 94% of cluster scores above 0.

V usage is TRBV5-1 and J usage is TRBJ1-3; no firm D call. The clonotype was recovered from a man aged 18 to 29 in good health and CMV-seronegative. Sample: PBMCs. CDR3: CASSLAVGPSGNTIYF. CDR3 sequence (DNA): TGCGCCAGCAGCTTGGCCGTGGGCCCCTCTGGAAACACCATATATTTT.